This entry concerns a single TCR beta chain. CDR3 length: 15 amino acids. Trimming took 4 bases from V and 7 from J; bases not matched to a gene: 10. Germline loops: CDR1 SGHTA, CDR2 FQGTGA. The entry originates in a study of blood T cell repertoires in COVID-19. Overall study: Samples representing acute and convalescent COVID-19 were sourced from the United States, Italy and Spain. Nucleic acid was either cDNA or gDNA, and it came from T cells, B-cell-depleted T cells, or PBMCs.

Profiling relied on immunoSEQ multiplex PCR, and the TCRdb table lists in-frame clones only, not all of them. The sample lists 250,000 to 350,000 clones; around 87% were seen once. The chain has TRBV7-3 and TRBJ2-1, with 7 bases lining up with TRBD1. The specimen was PBMCs or T cells enriched from blood (not recorded which). This TCR was sampled from a woman aged 18 to 35 with acute COVID-19. The DNA of the CDR3 is TGTGCCAGCAGCTCACTACCGGGACAGCTAAATGAGCAGTTCTTC. Translating gives CASSSLPGQLNEQFF. The whole variable domain, remainder taken from reference TRBV7-3 and TRBJ2-1, is GAGVSQTPSNKVTEKGKYVELRCDPISGHTALYWYRQSLGQGPEFLIYFQGTGAADDSGLPNDRFFAVRPEGSVSTLKIQRTERGDSAVYLCASSSLPGQLNEQFFGPGTRLTVL.